This T cell receptor (beta chain) was identified in a study of shared clonotypes between healthy human individuals. The method was immunoSEQ multiplex PCR; TCRdb's version includes in-frame clones alone and lacks a portion of them. Among about 600,000 clones, around 81% were seen once, and the ten largest hold around 12%. This clone was found a few times. V shed 0 bases and J shed 2 bases, with 12 bases lying between them. The CDR3 contains 15 residues. Germline lookup yields CDR1 SGHRS and CDR2 YFSETQ. Sequencing was carried out using PBMCs. The chain links TRBV5-1 to TRBJ2-7; either TRBD1 or TRBD2 may fit D (5 bases each). The source is a woman aged 40 to 50 in good health. Some clones in this sample may be carry-over from other donors' samples. As DNA, the CDR3 is TGCGCCAGCAGCTTGGCCGGGGCAGTCACCTACGAGCAGTACTTC. It specifies CASSLAGAVTYEQYF.